This T cell receptor beta chain was identified during a study of sequential checkpoint blockade in melanoma. Measured with immunoSEQ multiplex PCR; TCRdb has only the in-frame clones, and not every one. The top ten clones hold approximately 18% of a sample with fewer than 25,000 clones, less than 75% of them seen once. Noted treatment: randomized to nivolumab then ipilimumab (arm A) or the reverse (arm B). This CDR3 spans 15 amino acids. V lost 5 bases and J lost 4; bases outside the gene matches: 7. CDR1 is SEHNR, CDR2 FQNEAQ, per germline (reference sequence). This chain joins TRBV7-9 and TRBJ2-1; the match to TRBD2 covers 8 bases. The TCR sequence derives from a human donor with melanoma. Sample: CD8+ T cells sorted from blood (inferred from file names), taken from a patient given nivolumab and ipilimumab in sequence. As DNA, the CDR3 is TGTGCCAGCAGCCCGGGTAGCGGGGCATACAATGAGCAGTTCTTC. It encodes CASSPGSGAYNEQFF.